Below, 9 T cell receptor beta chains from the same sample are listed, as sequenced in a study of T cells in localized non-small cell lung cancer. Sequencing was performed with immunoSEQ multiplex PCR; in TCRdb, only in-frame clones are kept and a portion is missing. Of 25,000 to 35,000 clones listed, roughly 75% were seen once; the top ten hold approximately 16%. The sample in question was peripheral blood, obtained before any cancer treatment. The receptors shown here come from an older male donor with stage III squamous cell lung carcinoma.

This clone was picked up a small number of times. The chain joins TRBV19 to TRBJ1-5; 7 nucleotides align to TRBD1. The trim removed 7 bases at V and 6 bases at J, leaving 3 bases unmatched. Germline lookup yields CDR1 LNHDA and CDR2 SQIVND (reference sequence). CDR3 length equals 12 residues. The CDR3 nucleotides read TGTGCCAGTACAGGGGGAGGTCAGCCCCAGCATTTT. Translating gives CASTGGGQPQHF.

The DNA for the CDR3 is TGTGCCAGCTCACCTCAGGAGTATGAAGCTTTCTTT. Translating gives CASSPQEYEAFF. The V call is TRBV18, the J call TRBJ1-1; D unresolved. Trimming took 3 bases from V and 7 from J, leaving 9 bases between them. The CDR3 spans 12 residues. Germline V gene lookup returns CDR1 KGHSH and CDR2 LQKENI.

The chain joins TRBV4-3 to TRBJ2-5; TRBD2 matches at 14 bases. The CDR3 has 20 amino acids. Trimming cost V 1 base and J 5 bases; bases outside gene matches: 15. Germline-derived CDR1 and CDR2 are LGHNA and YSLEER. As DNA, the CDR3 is TGCGCCAGCAGCCAAGCCGGGACTAGCGGGGGCTACAGTAAGCGGGAGACCCAGTACTTC. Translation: CASSQAGTSGGYSKRETQYF.

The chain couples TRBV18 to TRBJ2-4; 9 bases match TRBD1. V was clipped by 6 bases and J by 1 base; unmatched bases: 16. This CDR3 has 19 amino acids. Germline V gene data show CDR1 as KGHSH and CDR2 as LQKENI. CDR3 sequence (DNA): TGTGCCAGCTCCCAACAGGGGGCTAATTTCTTTGGGGCCAAAAACATTCAGTACTTC. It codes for CASSQQGANFFGAKNIQYF.

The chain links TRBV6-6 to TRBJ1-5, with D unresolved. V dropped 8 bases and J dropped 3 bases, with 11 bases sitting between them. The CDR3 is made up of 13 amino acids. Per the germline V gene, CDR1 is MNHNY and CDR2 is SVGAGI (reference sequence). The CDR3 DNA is TGTGCCAGCGCAACAGTTTACAATCAGCCCCAGCATTTT. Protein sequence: CASATVYNQPQHF.

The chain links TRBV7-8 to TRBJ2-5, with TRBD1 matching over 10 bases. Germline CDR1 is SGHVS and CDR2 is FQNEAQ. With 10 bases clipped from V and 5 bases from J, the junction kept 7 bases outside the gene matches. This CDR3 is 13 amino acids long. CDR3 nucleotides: TGTGCCACCCCGGCGGACAGGGGGGAGACCCAGTACTTC. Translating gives CATPADRGETQYF.

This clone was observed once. CDR3 loop: CASSRGGPYYEQYF. The DNA for the CDR3 is TGTGCCAGCAGCCGCGGGGGACCCTACTACGAGCAGTACTTC. The rearrangement joins TRBV7-2 to TRBJ2-7, with 7 bases aligning to TRBD2. The V gene end was trimmed by 5 bases and the J gene end by 3 bases; junction bases not matched to a gene: 7. CDR1 and CDR2 (germline): SGHTA, FQGNSA. The length of the CDR3 is 14 residues.

CDR3 nucleotide sequence: TGTGCCAGCAGCTTAGTGCAGGGCCACTTCGAAGCTTTCTTT. Protein: CASSLVQGHFEAFF. V usage is TRBV7-9 and J usage is TRBJ1-1, with D perhaps TRBD1 (5 bases). CDR1 is SEHNR and CDR2 is FQNEAQ in the germline V gene (reference sequence). The CDR3 length is 14 residues. The V end was cut by 1 base, the J end by 8 bases, with 14 bases between.

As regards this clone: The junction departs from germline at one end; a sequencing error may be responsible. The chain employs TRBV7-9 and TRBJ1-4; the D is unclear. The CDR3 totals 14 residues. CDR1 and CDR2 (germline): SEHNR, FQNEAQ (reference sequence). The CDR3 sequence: CASSLAGTNEKLFF. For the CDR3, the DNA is TGTGCCAGCAGCCTAGCCGGAACTAATGAAAAACTGTTTTTT.